This T cell receptor beta chain is drawn from a study of OX40 agonist ivuxolimab in advanced cancers. Study-level information: Hepatocellular carcinoma, melanoma, renal cell or head and neck cancer affected the dose-escalation patients. From 23 to 79 years was the age range, with a mean of around 54 years, and over 80% were male. Under the entry rules, prior anti-PD-1, anti-PD-L1 or anti-CTLA-4 therapy was allowed, and more than 35% had some.

Profiled with immunoSEQ multiplex PCR; TCRdb holds only in-frame clones, not every one. The sample has 80,000 to 100,000 clones; roughly 94% are singletons. Concerning this clone: Its antigen is as yet unknown.

Study results and caveats: The authors did not determine the antigen specificity of the expanded peripheral T cells.

Trimming shortened V by 6 bases and J by 4 bases, and 21 bases separated the two germline ends. Germline V gives CDR1 LNHDA, CDR2 SQIVND (reference sequence). CDR3 length: 17 residues. The rearrangement links TRBV19 to TRBJ1-4; TRBD1 is a possible D gene (6 bases). This receptor was identified in an adult with an advanced solid tumor such as melanoma, head and neck, liver or kidney cancer. Source: CD4+ or CD8+ T cells sorted from blood, taken in a trial of the OX40 agonist ivuxolimab. Here the CDR3 DNA reads TGTGCCAGTAGCCTAACACAGGGTGTCTCCTTTAATGAAAAACTGTTTTTT. This sequence encodes CASSLTQGVSFNEKLFF.